This TCR beta chain was captured by sequencing in a study of early T cells in non-severe SARS-CoV-2 infection. Background on the study: Bulk RNA isolated from unsorted whole blood underwent sequencing; chains were not paired.

The germline V and J ends were trimmed by 4 bases and 0 bases, with 13 bases remaining between them. The CDR3 spans 15 residues. The germline CDR1 and CDR2 sequences are SGHNT and YYREEE (reference sequence). Study-wide results and caveats: Missing private and CD4 specificities, VDJdb matching favored anti-spike CD8 responses.

Molecules of cDNA were individually given unique molecular identifiers that were attached to them. A single record per CDR3 protein comes from TCRdb applying MiXCR to the 5' RACE reads. The sample yields 50,000 to 80,000 distinct CDR3 sequences, 4% to 5.5% seen once. This clonotype was recorded at least ten times. Its specificity is unknown. V and J are TRBV5-4 and TRBJ1-1, with D perhaps TRBD1 (5 bases). This TCR derives from an adult who was a healthcare worker with PCR-confirmed SARS-CoV-2 infection or an uninfected control (not recorded which). Sequencing was done on a sample of whole blood. CDR3 in DNA: TGTGCCAGCAGCCCGGTGGGGGGGGTGAACACTGAAGCTTTCTTT. It encodes CASSPVGGVNTEAFF.